A single sample gave rise to the 30 T cell receptor beta chains below, sequenced in a study of blood T cells in healthy people across ages (dated by TCRdb to between 2014 and 2017). The library was produced with 5' RACE. TCRdb lists the instrument as Illumina HiSeq 2500. A second PCR of about 7 to 12 cycles was run with a J-beta primer mix and a sample-barcoded 5' primer. Through fastp at Q25 and MiXCR, TCRdb rebuilt clones from the public reads, retaining in-frame beta chains. Rows with one shared CDR3 protein collapse into an entry with the most common genes and DNA. In this sample the table shows 550,000 to 750,000 distinct CDR3 sequences, 21% of which occur a single time. Together, the top ten hold more than 3% of the sample. The sequencing input was blood. Receptors originate from a man aged 65-85 years in good health.

This clonotype showed up just a few times. The CDR3 nucleotides read TGTGCCAGCAGCTGGACTAGCGGGAGGGTCACAGATACGCAGTATTTT. This translates into CASSWTSGRVTDTQYF. The rearrangement uses TRBV11-2 and TRBJ2-3; 15 bases are shared with TRBD2. There are 16 residues in the CDR3. J gave up 2 bases and V 4 bases, and 1 base lay outside the gene matches. Germline lookup yields CDR1 SGHAT and CDR2 FQNNGV. Together with reference TRBV11-2 and TRBJ2-3, the CDR3 gives the full variable domain: EAGVAQSPRYKIIEKRQSVAFWCNPISGHATLYWYQQILGQGPKLLIQFQNNGVVDDSQLPKDRFSAERLKGVDSTLKIQPAKLEDSAVYLCASSWTSGRVTDTQYFGPGTRLTVL.

V is TRBV5-1 and J is TRBJ2-5; 9 bases agree with TRBD2. The V gene end was trimmed by 6 bases and the J gene end by 3 bases; junction bases not matched to a gene: 18. Germline-derived CDR1 and CDR2 are SGHRS and YFSETQ. This CDR3 has 18 amino acids. Here the CDR3 DNA reads TGCGCCAGCACCATGCTTAATAGTTCCGGGACTAGCAAAGAGACCCAGTACTTC. It encodes CASTMLNSSGTSKETQYF.

CDR3 nucleotides: TGTGCCAGCAGCTCCAACCACCAGCGCCTCACAGATACGCAGTATTTT. Its protein product is CASSSNHQRLTDTQYF. This chain links TRBV11-2 with TRBJ2-3, with D hard to call. Trimming took off 4 bases at V and 2 bases at J, with 16 bases between the two ends. CDR3 length: 16 residues. Germline loops: CDR1 SGHAT, CDR2 FQNNGV.

The chain employs TRBV7-8 and TRBJ2-3; TRBD2 might be the D (5 bases). The germline V gene has CDR1 SGHVS and CDR2 FQNEAQ. CDR3 length equals 15 residues. The ends were cut back, 2 bases at V and 6 bases at J, with 15 bases in the middle. The DNA of the CDR3 is TGTGCCAGCAGCTTACCGGGAATTTTAGGTGATACGCAGTATTTT. The encoded protein is CASSLPGILGDTQYF.

This chain links TRBV29-1 with TRBJ1-2; weak D call: TRBD1 (5 bases). The germline V gene has CDR1 SQVTM and CDR2 ANQGSEA. The CDR3 covers 13 residues. The CDR3 region has the DNA TGCAGTTATTGGGGGGGTAGGAGCTATGGCTACACCTTC. It encodes CSYWGGRSYGYTF.

The V gene is TRBV20-1, the J gene TRBJ2-7; D remains unclear. Between the trimmed V and J ends, which lost 3 bases and 4 bases, there was a span of 19 bases. The CDR3 is 15 residues long. Germline V CDR1 and CDR2: DFQATT, SNEGSKA (reference sequence). The CDR3 nucleotides read TGCAGTGCTAGCCCCTTAACAGCATCTATTTACGAGCAGTACTTC. Translation gives CSASPLTASIYEQYF.

The table lists this clonotype with a few counts. The chain joins TRBV20-1 to TRBJ2-4; D perhaps matches TRBD1 (6 bases). V lost 3 bases and J lost 0, with 12 bases in between. The germline gives CDR1 DFQATT, CDR2 SNEGSKA (reference sequence). There are 15 residues in the CDR3. Here the CDR3 DNA reads TGCAGTGCTAGCGAGGACAGAATAGCCAAAAACATTCAGTACTTC. This codes for CSASEDRIAKNIQYF.

The rearrangement joins TRBV29-1 to TRBJ2-1; 8 bases map to TRBD2. Trimming cost V 7 bases and J 3 bases; bases outside gene matches: 11. Per the germline V gene, CDR1 is SQVTM and CDR2 is ANQGSEA. This CDR3 contains 15 residues. The CDR3 DNA follows: TGCAGCGCCCACCTTTACAGCGGGGGCTACAATGAGCAGTTCTTC. Protein: CSAHLYSGGYNEQFF.

This clonotype was recorded at least ten times. J is TRBJ1-1 and V is TRBV9; perhaps TRBD1 as D (6 bases). In germline, CDR1 is SGDLS, CDR2 YYNGEE. V was cut by 5 bases and J by 9 bases, with 20 bases left in between. The CDR3 covers 14 residues. The CDR3 coding sequence is TGTGCCAGCAGTGTCTCAGGGGAAGACTCGAAAGCTTTCTTT. Translation: CASSVSGEDSKAFF.

This clonotype was counted only a few times. V gene TRBV6-6 combines with J gene TRBJ1-2; unclear D gene. The V gene's germline CDR1 is MNHNY and CDR2 SVGAGI (reference sequence). The CDR3 spans 13 residues. V lost 5 bases and J lost 8, with 15 bases in between. The CDR3 sequence is CASSPNGLGGYTF. In nucleotides, the CDR3 is TGTGCCAGCAGTCCCAACGGTCTAGGCGGCTACACCTTC.

V gene TRBV27 combines with J gene TRBJ2-3, with 7 positions matching TRBD1. The junction had 4 bases not matched to a gene; V was cut back by 10 bases and J by 0 bases. The CDR3 runs to 13 residues. The germline V gene has CDR1 MNHEY and CDR2 SMNVEV (reference sequence). The CDR3 sequence is CATRTGSTDTQYF. The CDR3 nucleotides are TGTGCCACCAGGACAGGAAGCACAGATACGCAGTATTTT.

Details on this clonotype: This may stem from a read error, because a much larger clone lies one nucleotide away. V is TRBV7-2 and J is TRBJ2-1, with D unclear. Germline values: CDR1 SGHTA, CDR2 FQGNSA. This CDR3 spans 15 amino acids. This chain's CDR3 is CASSSSPGSSYEHYF. CDR3 nucleotide sequence: TGTGCCAGCAGCTCGTCCCCGGGCTCTTCCTACGAGCACTACTTC.

This chain joins TRBV4-1 and TRBJ1-3; D gene unclear. Trimming cost V 1 base and J 8 bases, with 6 bases left between them. The germline V gene has CDR1 MGHRA and CDR2 YSYEKL. The CDR3 totals 12 residues. CDR3 region: CASSQAMDTIYF. CDR3 bases: TGCGCCAGCAGCCAAGCGATGGACACCATATATTTT.

This clonotype appeared a few times. The chain couples TRBV7-3 to TRBJ2-5; D unclear. Gene TRBJ2-1 matches the end of the DNA better, so the J call may be wrong. This CDR3 comprises 12 residues. CDR1 and CDR2 (germline): SGHTA, FQGTGA. In DNA, the CDR3 is TGTGCCAGCAGCTACCAATCCAATGAGCAGTTCTTC. It codes for CASSYQSNEQFF.

This clonotype occurred a few times. The rearrangement joins TRBV20-1 to TRBJ2-1; 7 bases map to TRBD2. Germline trimming cut 7 bases from V and 0 bases from J; bases unmatched to any gene: 6. The CDR3 has 14 amino acids. From germline, CDR1 is DFQATT and CDR2 SNEGSKA (reference sequence). The CDR3 here is CSVPGLSSYNEQFF. CDR3 in DNA: TGCAGTGTTCCGGGACTAAGCTCCTACAATGAGCAGTTCTTC.

This chain joins TRBV20-1 and TRBJ2-1; D is unclear. Trimming removed 3 bases from V and 0 bases from J, with 12 bases in between. Germline V gene data show CDR1 as DFQATT and CDR2 as SNEGSKA (reference sequence). CDR3 size: 15 residues. The CDR3 DNA reads as TGCAGTGCTAGCGCACCACAAACCTCCTACAATGAGCAGTTCTTC. Its protein product is CSASAPQTSYNEQFF.

V gene TRBV3-1 combines with J gene TRBJ2-1, with TRBD2 identical over 12 bases. Per the germline V gene, CDR1 is LGHDT and CDR2 is YNNKEL (reference sequence). V lost 4 bases to trimming and J lost 9 bases; unmatched junction nucleotides: 10. The CDR3 consists of 16 residues. The CDR3 DNA reads as TGTGCCAGCAGCCCCCCGGGACTAGCGGGCTTAGGTGAGCAGTTCTTC. Translated: CASSPPGLAGLGEQFF.

This clonotype was seen more than once but under ten times. This chain connects TRBV28 to TRBJ1-4; TRBD1 aligns across 7 bases. CDR1 is MDHEN and CDR2 is SYDVKM in the germline V gene. Losses at the gene ends were 3 bases for V and 8 bases for J; bases not matched to a gene: 6. The CDR3 runs to 14 residues. CDR3 DNA: TGTGCCAGCAGTTTGCAAGACAGGGTGGAAAAACTGTTTTTT. Protein sequence: CASSLQDRVEKLFF.

This clonotype was seen a handful of times. The chain combines TRBV3-1 with TRBJ2-7; TRBD2 aligns across 7 bases. The V segment lost 1 base and the J segment 4 bases; nucleotides outside the gene matches: 4. This CDR3 spans 14 amino acids. CDR1 is LGHDT and CDR2 is YNNKEL in the germline V gene (reference sequence). The chain's CDR3 is CASSQGGLPYEQYF. CDR3 sequence (DNA): TGTGCCAGCAGCCAAGGGGGACTACCTTACGAGCAGTACTTC.

The chain combines TRBV7-2 with TRBJ2-1, with 8 bases that match TRBD1. Looked up from germline, CDR1 is SGHTA and CDR2 is FQGNSA. This CDR3 is 16 amino acids long. Trimming cost V 3 bases and J 1 base; bases outside gene matches: 5. CDR3 sequence reads: CASSFPGQGSYNEQFF. CDR3 bases: TGTGCCAGCAGCTTCCCCGGACAGGGATCCTACAATGAGCAGTTCTTC.

This clonotype was recorded a few times. Germline and junction disagree at one end, which may indicate a read error. The V gene is TRBV2, the J gene TRBJ2-7, with TRBD2 matching over 8 bases. This CDR3 spans 15 amino acids. CDR1 is SNHLY and CDR2 is FYNNEI in the germline V gene. The CDR3 DNA is TGTGCCATCAAGCCCCCGGGACTAGGGCTTTACGGGCAGTACTTC. Amino acids: CAIKPPGLGLYGQYF.

This clonotype was seen more than once but under ten times. The CDR3 sequence is CASSEEGYDEQFF. The CDR3 bases are TGTGCCAGCAGTGAGGAGGGGTACGATGAGCAGTTCTTC. The chain employs TRBV2 and TRBJ2-1; D is possibly TRBD2 (6 bases). The CDR3 contains 13 residues. Germline V gene lookup returns CDR1 SNHLY and CDR2 FYNNEI. V was pared by 3 bases and J by 8 bases, with 11 bases between.

This clonotype was seen at least ten times. The J gene is TRBJ2-7, the V gene TRBV5-1, with 7 bases that match TRBD1. The CDR3 is made up of 15 amino acids. The V gene end was trimmed by 1 base and the J gene end by 4 bases; junction bases not matched to a gene: 8. Looked up from germline, CDR1 is SGHRS and CDR2 is YFSETQ. CDR3 amino acids: CASSLRTGAGYEQYF. As DNA, the CDR3 is TGCGCCAGCAGCTTGCGGACAGGCGCAGGATACGAGCAGTACTTC.

This clonotype was seen at least ten times. The gene calls are TRBV20-1 and TRBJ2-5, with D possibly being TRBD1 or TRBD2 (6 bases each). Germline lookup yields CDR1 DFQATT and CDR2 SNEGSKA (reference sequence). The CDR3 is 14 residues long. Trimming pared 4 bases from V and 3 bases from J, leaving 15 bases between. CDR3 residues: CSAKGGGKEETQYF. The CDR3 DNA reads as TGCAGTGCTAAAGGAGGGGGAAAGGAAGAGACCCAGTACTTC.

Only a few counts were recorded for this clonotype. The rearrangement uses TRBV21-1 and TRBJ1-2; TRBD1 was called by the table and not checked on the DNA. TRBV21-1 represents a pseudogene. This CDR3 contains 14 residues. The CDR3 DNA is TGTGCCAGCACGCCCAAGGACAGGGGAGGCGGCTACACCTTC. Its protein is CASTPKDRGGGYTF.

The chain uses TRBV4-2 and TRBJ2-1; TRBD2 agrees at 8 bases. The junction had 5 bases not matched to a gene; V was cut back by 0 bases and J by 4 bases. Germline V gene data show CDR1 as LGHNA and CDR2 as YNFKEQ. The CDR3 length is 16 residues. The CDR3 spells CASSQEGTRGYNEQFF. The CDR3 DNA sequence: TGTGCCAGCAGCCAAGAGGGGACTAGGGGTTACAATGAGCAGTTCTTC.

This clonotype was recorded a few times. The chain recombines TRBV12-3 or TRBV12-4 with TRBJ1-6, with a tentative D call TRBD1 (5 bases). This CDR3 comprises 14 residues. V dropped 3 bases and J dropped 8 bases, with 11 bases sitting between them. Here the CDR3 DNA reads TGTGCCAGCAGTTTTGGACAAGACTATTCACCCCTCCACTTT. Translated, it gives CASSFGQDYSPLHF.

This clonotype has just a few counts. V usage is TRBV18 and J usage is TRBJ1-1, with 11 bases aligning to TRBD1. Trimming took 3 bases from V and 5 from J; bases not matched to a gene: 11. The CDR3 runs 17 residues. Germline V gives CDR1 KGHSH, CDR2 LQKENI. CDR3 loop: CASSPRDRGYGATEAFF. The CDR3, as DNA: TGTGCCAGCTCACCTCGGGACAGGGGGTATGGAGCAACTGAAGCTTTCTTT.

V usage is TRBV28 and J usage is TRBJ2-1; TRBD2 agrees at 10 bases. Germline V CDR1 and CDR2: MDHEN, SYDVKM. J was trimmed by 6 bases and V by 6 bases; bases with no gene match: 5. This CDR3 is 14 amino acids long. CDR3 loop: CASSPSGSFNEQFF. CDR3 coding DNA: TGTGCCAGCAGCCCTAGCGGGAGTTTCAATGAGCAGTTCTTC.

The rearrangement uses TRBV11-3 and TRBJ2-1; 11 bases map to TRBD2. This CDR3 is 16 amino acids long. V lost 5 bases, J lost 9 bases, and 12 bases stayed unmatched. Looked up from germline, CDR1 is SGHNT and CDR2 is YENEEA. The CDR3 nucleotides are TGTGCCAGCAGCCCAGCGGGGCTAGCGGGGGGAGGTGAGCAGTTCTTC. Protein sequence: CASSPAGLAGGGEQFF.